This is a list of T cell receptor beta chains from one sample in a study of post-analysis software for immune sequencing data. Each CDR3 protein is one row after TCRdb ran MiXCR on the PCR reads. The table lists roughly 870,000 distinct CDR3 sequences, roughly 50% of them singletons. Sequenced: blood. These receptors were collected from a girl aged 10-17 years with multiple sclerosis. The CDR3 runs from the conserved cysteine through the conserved F or W. A D gene is named only where the DNA matches it firmly. Size tells how often a clone was seen (once, few, many) or the class of an expanded clone, and some rows leave it out.

J gene: TRBJ2-1
V gene: TRBV3-1
clone size: few
D gene: TRBD2
CDR3 DNA: TGTGCCAGCAGCCGCTCCCCTCGGGCTAGCGGTGATGAGCAGTTCTTC
CDR3 protein: CASSRSPRASGDEQFF

J gene: TRBJ2-1
V gene: TRBV29-1
clone size: -
D gene: -
CDR3 DNA: TGCAGCACCAGCGGATCCTACAATGAGCAGTTCTTC
CDR3 protein: CSTSGSYNEQFF

J gene: TRBJ2-3
V gene: TRBV5-1
clone size: -
D gene: -
CDR3 DNA: TGCGCCAGCAGCTTGGATCGGGGGCGGCCGGATACGCAGTATTTT
CDR3 protein: CASSLDRGRPDTQYF

J gene: TRBJ2-3
V gene: TRBV3-1
clone size: -
D gene: TRBD2
CDR3 DNA: TGTGCCAGCAGCCAAGATACCACTAGCGGGAGGACAGATACGCAGTATTTT
CDR3 protein: CASSQDTTSGRTDTQYF

J gene: TRBJ1-2
V gene: TRBV7-9
clone size: few
D gene: -
CDR3 DNA: TGTGCCAGCAGCTTAGTGCCTCCAGATAACTATGGCTACACCTTC
CDR3 protein: CASSLVPPDNYGYTF

J gene: TRBJ2-7
V gene: TRBV7-9
clone size: -
D gene: -
CDR3 DNA: TGTGCCAGCAGCTCCACGGGAGAGTACGAGCAGTACTTC
CDR3 protein: CASSSTGEYEQYF

J gene: TRBJ2-5
V gene: TRBV7-6
clone size: few
D gene: -
CDR3 DNA: TGTGCCAGCAGCTTAGGGTTGGGGAAAGAGACCCAGTACTTC
CDR3 protein: CASSLGLGKETQYF

J gene: TRBJ2-3
V gene: TRBV3-1
clone size: -
D gene: TRBD2
CDR3 DNA: TGTGCCAGCAGCCAACTGGCGGGAGCGGGTACAGATACGCAGTATTTT
CDR3 protein: CASSQLAGAGTDTQYF

J gene: TRBJ1-1
V gene: TRBV29-1
clone size: few
D gene: -
CDR3 DNA: TGCAGCGTTGTTAGGAACACTGAAGCTTTCTTT
CDR3 protein: CSVVRNTEAFF

J gene: TRBJ2-7
V gene: TRBV15
clone size: -
D gene: -
CDR3 DNA: TGTGCCACCAGCAGCCAGCTGCGGGACACCCCCTACGAGCAGTACTTC
CDR3 protein: CATSSQLRDTPYEQYF

J gene: TRBJ2-7
V gene: TRBV3-1
clone size: -
D gene: -
CDR3 DNA: TGTGCCAGCAGCCAACTCCGGAGCGGGCAGTACTTC
CDR3 protein: CASSQLRSGQYF

J gene: TRBJ2-5
V gene: TRBV20-1
clone size: -
D gene: TRBD1
CDR3 DNA: TGCAGTGCAGACAGGGGGCAAGATGAGACCCAGTACTTC
CDR3 protein: CSADRGQDETQYF

J gene: TRBJ2-1
V gene: TRBV4-1
clone size: -
D gene: -
CDR3 DNA: TGCGCCAGCAGCCAAGATGGGTTACCTACAGGTGAGCAGTTCTTC
CDR3 protein: CASSQDGLPTGEQFF

J gene: TRBJ2-5
V gene: TRBV5-1
clone size: -
D gene: TRBD2
CDR3 DNA: TGCGCCAGCAGCGTTACTAGCGGGGAGGAGACCCAGTACTTC
CDR3 protein: CASSVTSGEETQYF

J gene: TRBJ1-4
V gene: TRBV30
clone size: once
D gene: TRBD1
CDR3 DNA: TGTGCCTGGAGTGTCTCCACAGGGGGGTTTGAAAAACTGTTTTTT
CDR3 protein: CAWSVSTGGFEKLFF

J gene: TRBJ1-4
V gene: TRBV29-1
clone size: -
D gene: -
CDR3 DNA: TGCAGCGTTGGGGGCTGGTCCTCGGGTGAAAAACTGTTTTTT
CDR3 protein: CSVGGWSSGEKLFF

J gene: TRBJ2-5
V gene: TRBV5-1
clone size: once
D gene: TRBD1
CDR3 DNA: TGCGCCAGCAGCTCAGACGGGACAGGAGTCCAAGAGACCCAGTACTTC
CDR3 protein: CASSSDGTGVQETQYF

J gene: TRBJ2-7
V gene: TRBV20-1
clone size: -
D gene: -
CDR3 DNA: TGCAGTGCCGTAGCAAGGGGGATCTCCTACGAGCAGTACTTC
CDR3 protein: CSAVARGISYEQYF

J gene: TRBJ2-3
V gene: TRBV5-1
clone size: -
D gene: -
CDR3 DNA: TGCGCCAGCAGCTCCGCCCCCGGCCTGCACAGCACAGATACGCAGTATTTT
CDR3 protein: CASSSAPGLHSTDTQYF

J gene: TRBJ2-6
V gene: TRBV4-2
clone size: -
D gene: TRBD1
CDR3 DNA: TGTGCCAGCAGCCGTAAACCTCCACTCGGGACAGGGCCTGACTCTGGGGCCAACGTCCTGACTTTC
CDR3 protein: CASSRKPPLGTGPDSGANVLTF

J gene: TRBJ2-7
V gene: TRBV7-3
clone size: -
D gene: -
CDR3 DNA: TGTGCCAGCAGCCCCCCCGGTAGACAGTCCTACGAGCAGTACTTC
CDR3 protein: CASSPPGRQSYEQYF

J gene: TRBJ2-7
V gene: TRBV2
clone size: -
D gene: TRBD2
CDR3 DNA: TGTGCCAGCAGTCCCGGGACTAGCGGGATCGCCCCAGGGAACGAGCAGTACTTC
CDR3 protein: CASSPGTSGIAPGNEQYF

J gene: TRBJ1-1
V gene: TRBV10-3
clone size: -
D gene: -
CDR3 DNA: TGTGCCATCAGTGACCTGGGGGCGGGTACTGAAGCTTTCTTT
CDR3 protein: CAISDLGAGTEAFF

J gene: TRBJ1-1
V gene: TRBV5-6
clone size: -
D gene: -
CDR3 DNA: TGTGCCAGCAGCTTTAGGGCAGGGGATATCAACACTGAAGCTTTCTTT
CDR3 protein: CASSFRAGDINTEAFF

J gene: TRBJ2-5
V gene: TRBV10-3
clone size: few
D gene: TRBD2
CDR3 DNA: TGTGCCATCAGTGAGTCGGCTAGCGGGGGGCAAGAGACCCAGTACTTC
CDR3 protein: CAISESASGGQETQYF

J gene: TRBJ2-7
V gene: TRBV29-1
clone size: few
D gene: TRBD1
CDR3 DNA: TGCAGCGTTGAGACAGGGACAGGGGTATCCTACGAGCAGTACTTC
CDR3 protein: CSVETGTGVSYEQYF

J gene: TRBJ2-1
V gene: TRBV11-2
clone size: -
D gene: TRBD2
CDR3 DNA: TGTGCCACGAGGACTAGCGGGAGTAATGAGCAGTTCTTC
CDR3 protein: CATRTSGSNEQFF

J gene: TRBJ2-5
V gene: TRBV29-1
clone size: -
D gene: TRBD1
CDR3 DNA: TGCAGCGTTACCGGGACAGGGGACAATGAGCAGTACTTC
CDR3 protein: CSVTGTGDNEQYF

J gene: TRBJ2-7
V gene: TRBV6-4
clone size: -
D gene: -
CDR3 DNA: TGTGCCAGCAGCGGGACCAGCGCTAAGGAGCAGTACTTC
CDR3 protein: CASSGTSAKEQYF

J gene: TRBJ2-3
V gene: TRBV5-1
clone size: few
D gene: -
CDR3 DNA: TGCGCCAGCAGCTTGGTCGCTACTAGCACAGATACGCAGTATTTT
CDR3 protein: CASSLVATSTDTQYF

J gene: TRBJ2-1
V gene: TRBV20-1
clone size: -
D gene: TRBD2
CDR3 DNA: TGCAGTGCTAAGACTAGCGGGATCTACAATGAGCAGTTCTTC
CDR3 protein: CSAKTSGIYNEQFF

J gene: TRBJ1-5
V gene: TRBV7-9
clone size: -
D gene: TRBD1
CDR3 DNA: TGTGCCAGCAGCTTAGTCTCCGGGACAGGGAATCAGCCCCAGCATTTT
CDR3 protein: CASSLVSGTGNQPQHF

J gene: TRBJ2-5
V gene: TRBV7-2
clone size: -
D gene: TRBD2
CDR3 DNA: TGTGCCAGCAGCTTTTATGGGCGGGGGTACCAAGAGACCCAGTACTTC
CDR3 protein: CASSFYGRGYQETQYF

J gene: TRBJ2-7
V gene: TRBV6-6
clone size: -
D gene: TRBD1
CDR3 DNA: TGTGCCAGCAGTTACTTGGGACAGGCCCACTCCTACGAGCAGTACTTC
CDR3 protein: CASSYLGQAHSYEQYF

J gene: TRBJ2-3
V gene: TRBV20-1
clone size: -
D gene: TRBD2
CDR3 DNA: TGCAGTGCTACCCGGACTAGCGGGAGGCAGGATACGCAGTATTTT
CDR3 protein: CSATRTSGRQDTQYF

J gene: TRBJ2-6
V gene: TRBV20-1
clone size: once
D gene: -
CDR3 DNA: TGCAGTGCTAAAGGTTCCTCTGGGGCCAACGTCCTGACTTTC
CDR3 protein: CSAKGSSGANVLTF

J gene: TRBJ2-7
V gene: TRBV5-1
clone size: -
D gene: -
CDR3 DNA: TGCGCCAGCAGCTTGGTTAGGGCAGTTCCCTACGAGCAGTACTTC
CDR3 protein: CASSLVRAVPYEQYF

J gene: TRBJ2-7
V gene: TRBV21-1
clone size: -
D gene: -
CDR3 DNA: TGTGCCAGCAGCAAAGAATCAATGGCGGGAGGTACATACGAGCAGTACTTC
CDR3 protein: CASSKESMAGGTYEQYF

J gene: TRBJ2-5
V gene: TRBV14
clone size: -
D gene: -
CDR3 DNA: TGTGCCAGCAGCCAAGAACATGCGTCACAAGAGACCCAGTACTTC
CDR3 protein: CASSQEHASQETQYF

J gene: TRBJ2-3
V gene: TRBV7-2
clone size: -
D gene: -
CDR3 DNA: TGTGCCAGCAGCTTAGGTGTGACTACGGCCCACACGCAGTATTTT
CDR3 protein: CASSLGVTTAHTQYF